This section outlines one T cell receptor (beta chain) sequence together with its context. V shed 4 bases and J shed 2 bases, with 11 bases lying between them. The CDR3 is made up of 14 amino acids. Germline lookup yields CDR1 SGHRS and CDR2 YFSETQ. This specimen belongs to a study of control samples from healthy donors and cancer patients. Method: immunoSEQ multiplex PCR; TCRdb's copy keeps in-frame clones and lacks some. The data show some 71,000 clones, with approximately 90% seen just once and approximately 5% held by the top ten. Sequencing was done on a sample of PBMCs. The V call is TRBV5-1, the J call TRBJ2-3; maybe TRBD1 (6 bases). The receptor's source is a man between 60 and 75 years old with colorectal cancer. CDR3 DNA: TGCGCCAGCAGCGCGGACAGTAACACAGATACGCAGTATTTT. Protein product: CASSADSNTDTQYF.